The entry below describes one T cell receptor (beta chain). Its antigen is still unknown. V was cut by 7 bases and J by 6 bases, with 16 bases left in between. This CDR3 comprises 14 residues. Germline lookup yields CDR1 SNHLY and CDR2 FYNNEI. The entry originates in a study of OX40 agonist ivuxolimab in advanced cancers. Study-level background: Patients assigned to dose escalation were diagnosed with hepatocellular carcinoma, melanoma, renal cell or head and neck cancer. Study-wide results and caveats: Partial responders treated at 0.1-3.0 mg/kg exhibited clonal expansion among the lowest measured.

Data came from immunoSEQ multiplex PCR; TCRdb stores just in-frame clones and leaves some out. The top ten clones hold 8.2% of a sample with some 70,000 clones, more than 75% of them seen once. Sequencing used CD4+ or CD8+ T cells sorted from blood, obtained in a trial of the OX40 agonist ivuxolimab. This chain connects TRBV2 to TRBJ2-4; possibly TRBD2 for D (7 bases). The receptor comes from an adult with an advanced solid tumor such as melanoma, head and neck, liver or kidney cancer. CDR3 bases: TGTGCCAGCAACTTGGGAGGGGGTGGAAACATTCAGTACTTC. Protein sequence: CASNLGGGGNIQYF.